Given below is one T cell receptor (beta chain) in context. Its antigen remains unknown. These data originate in a study of shared clonotypes between healthy human individuals. As for the study in general: Researchers assigned three CD4 naive, three CD4 memory, two CD8 naive and one CD8 memory plate to each donor. Findings of the study overall: Naive subsets tended to show greater estimated richness than memory subsets. It was anticipated that sequencing depth would influence how many clonotypes donors shared.

The CDR3 is 13 residues long. V dropped 3 bases and J dropped 7 bases, with 10 bases sitting between them. Germline V gives CDR1 KGHSH, CDR2 LQKENI. Methods used by the authors: ImmunoSEQ yielded junction-only sequences lacking quality scores, so filtering differed. Using immunoSEQ multiplex PCR, the repertoire was profiled, and TCRdb retains in-frame clones only, with some absent. That table furnishes V, J and clone size, whereas the DNA furnished D and trimming. The table lists approximately 2.5 million clones, 90% to 95% of them singletons. The chain couples TRBV18 to TRBJ1-5; D gene unclear. The source is a man in his late teens or twenties in good health. Some clones in this sample may be carry-over from other donors' samples. Sequencing was done on a sample of naive CD4+ T cells from PBMCs. The subset denotes: CD45RA+ positively selected. CDR3 region: CASSPSAGQPQHF. The CDR3 DNA is TGTGCCAGCTCACCGTCGGCAGGACAGCCCCAGCATTTT.